These 15 T cell receptor beta chains were sequenced from one sample in a study of OX40 agonist ivuxolimab in advanced cancers. Profiled with immunoSEQ multiplex PCR; TCRdb holds only in-frame clones, not every one. The profile shows some 24,000 clones, about 80% of them singletons. The starting material was CD4+ or CD8+ T cells sorted from blood, obtained in a trial of the OX40 agonist ivuxolimab. Receptor source: an adult with an advanced solid tumor such as melanoma, head and neck, liver or kidney cancer.

This rearrangement joins TRBV30 to TRBJ2-3; D not certain. Per the germline V gene, CDR1 is GTSNPN and CDR2 is SVGIG (reference sequence). The length of the CDR3 is 15 residues. V lost 4 bases and J 0 bases, leaving 14 bases between the germline ends. The CDR3 here is CAWKLGGTSTDTQYF. The CDR3 nucleotides read TGTGCCTGGAAACTGGGCGGAACTAGCACAGATACGCAGTATTTT.

This chain joins TRBV5-5 and TRBJ2-2, with D maybe TRBD1 (7 bases). V was trimmed by 0 bases and J by 1 base, leaving 10 bases between them. Germline values: CDR1 SGHKS, CDR2 YYEKEE (reference sequence). This CDR3 is 16 amino acids long. CDR3 sequence (DNA): TGTGCCAGCAGCTTGGGGAGGGGGCGGAACACCGGGGAGCTGTTTTTT. Protein sequence: CASSLGRGRNTGELFF.

This chain uses TRBV29-1 with TRBJ2-1; D call uncertain. CDR3 length: 12 amino acids. CDR1 and CDR2 (germline): SQVTM, ANQGSEA. V shed 6 bases and J shed 6 bases, with 12 bases lying between them. Written as DNA, the CDR3 is TGCAGCGTCACTATGTCGGGCAATGAGCAGTTCTTC. Residues: CSVTMSGNEQFF.

The rearrangement links TRBV7-9 to TRBJ1-2; D is perhaps TRBD1 (5 bases). Germline V gene data show CDR1 as SEHNR and CDR2 as FQNEAQ (reference sequence). Trimming took 10 bases from V and 2 from J, leaving 26 bases between them. The CDR3 length is 17 residues. Here the CDR3 DNA reads TGTGCCAACTTACAGGTCCCGGACGTGGGGCCCAACTATGGCTACACCTTC. Amino acid sequence: CANLQVPDVGPNYGYTF.

The J gene is TRBJ1-3, the V gene TRBV7-2; 7 bases match TRBD1. V lost 4 bases, J lost 4 bases, and 1 base stayed unmatched. Germline CDR1 is SGHTA and CDR2 is FQGNSA. The CDR3 runs 13 residues. The CDR3 region is CASSSGQGNTIYF. CDR3 DNA sequence: TGTGCCAGCAGCTCGGGACAGGGAAACACCATATATTTT.

A few counts support this clone. This chain joins TRBV30 and TRBJ2-7; D not certain. V was trimmed by 0 bases and J by 10 bases, leaving 10 bases between them. Per germline, CDR1 GTSNPN and CDR2 SVGIG (reference sequence). The CDR3 is made up of 11 amino acids. The CDR3 reads CAWSVLGTQYF. As DNA, the CDR3 is TGTGCCTGGAGTGTATTAGGAACCCAGTACTTC.

This chain joins TRBV4-2 and TRBJ1-4; perhaps TRBD1 as D (5 bases). This CDR3 contains 16 residues. The germline gives CDR1 LGHNA, CDR2 YNFKEQ. V was trimmed by 0 bases and J by 0 bases, leaving 8 bases between them. CDR3 nucleotides: TGTGCCAGCAGCCAAGATACAGGAGCAACTAATGAAAAACTGTTTTTT. Residues: CASSQDTGATNEKLFF.

V gene TRBV7-8 combines with J gene TRBJ2-5, with D possibly matching TRBD1 (6 bases). Looked up from germline, CDR1 is SGHVS and CDR2 is FQNEAQ. This CDR3 region has 14 residues. The ends were cut back, 2 bases at V and 2 bases at J, with 9 bases in the middle. In DNA, the CDR3 is TGTGCCAGCAGCTTAAGGACAGAGCAAGAGACCCAGTACTTC. Protein sequence: CASSLRTEQETQYF.

As for this clone: One end of the junction fails to match germline, which may point to a read error. The chain is built from TRBV10-3 and TRBJ2-7, with D perhaps matching TRBD1 (5 bases). Looked up from germline, CDR1 is ENHRY and CDR2 is SYGVKD. The CDR3 spans 16 residues. CDR3 coding DNA: TGTGCCATCGGTGAACCGGCCAGGGCCAGTAAATACGAGCAGTACTTC. It codes for CAIGEPARASKYEQYF.

The V and J genes are TRBV29-1 and TRBJ1-1; D may be TRBD1 (5 bases). The ends were cut back, 4 bases at V and 5 bases at J, with 8 bases in the middle. This CDR3 region has 11 residues. CDR1 and CDR2 (germline): SQVTM, ANQGSEA. For the CDR3, the DNA is TGCAGCGTTGCGGGGCGGACTGAAGCTTTCTTT. Its translation: CSVAGRTEAFF.

The DNA for the CDR3 is TGTGCCAGCTATCCATCCCAGGGTGGTCGTCGTGATTCACCCCTCCACTTT. It codes for CASYPSQGGRRDSPLHF. This chain joins TRBV28 and TRBJ1-6, with a weak D call TRBD1 (5 bases). CDR3 length: 17 amino acids. From germline, CDR1 is MDHEN and CDR2 SYDVKM. V was trimmed by 8 bases and J by 8 bases, leaving 25 bases between them.

This chain uses TRBV7-8 with TRBJ1-5; D possibly corresponds to TRBD1 (6 bases). This CDR3 has 13 residues. V dropped 1 base and J dropped 5 bases, with 6 bases sitting between them. Germline values: CDR1 SGHVS, CDR2 FQNEAQ. The CDR3 DNA reads as TGTGCCAGCAGCTTAGACAGGGATCAGCCCCAGCATTTT. Protein: CASSLDRDQPQHF.

The rearrangement uses TRBV30 and TRBJ2-3; D is possibly TRBD1 (5 bases). Trimming took 3 bases from V and 0 from J, leaving 10 bases between them. There are 14 residues in the CDR3. Germline CDR1 GTSNPN, CDR2 SVGIG (reference sequence). This CDR3 is CAWSQGPSTDTQYF. In DNA, the CDR3 is TGTGCCTGGAGCCAGGGTCCAAGCACAGATACGCAGTATTTT.

This clone came up a few times. The rearrangement joins TRBV7-9 to TRBJ2-1; D is unresolved. The germline CDR1 and CDR2 sequences are SEHNR and FQNEAQ (reference sequence). V gave up 5 bases and J gave up 6 bases, with 5 bases separating them. The CDR3 totals 11 residues. CDR3 sequence: CASSVLNEQFF. CDR3 DNA: TGTGCCAGCAGCGTACTCAATGAGCAGTTCTTC.

This rearrangement joins TRBV5-1 to TRBJ1-4, with 7 bases aligning to TRBD1. Germline CDR1 reads SGHRS; CDR2 reads YFSETQ. The CDR3 loop spans 15 amino acids. The junction had 8 bases not matched to a gene; V was cut back by 3 bases and J by 6 bases. CDR3 amino acids: CASSSLTGTDEKLFF. In nucleotides, the CDR3 is TGCGCCAGCAGCTCGCTGACAGGGACGGATGAAAAACTGTTTTTT.